Following are 4 T cell receptor beta chains from one sample sequenced in a study of human T cells and chemical hapten exposure. This sample's time point: healthy volunteer bleed at 2 weeks. The authors' total RNA extraction used unfractionated whole blood. TCRdb independently ran MiXCR on the RACE reads; one entry per CDR3 protein. The repertoire holds around 130,000 distinct CDR3 sequences, with approximately 9.1% as singletons. Sequencing used whole blood. These receptors originate from a male donor in good health. Some clones in this sample may be carry-over from other donors' samples.

This clonotype was observed a handful of times. The chain joins TRBV6-6 to TRBJ1-2, with 8 positions matching TRBD1. The CDR3 loop spans 15 amino acids. The junction had 8 bases not matched to a gene; V was cut back by 4 bases and J by 4 bases. CDR1 is MNHNY and CDR2 is SVGAGI in the germline V gene (reference sequence). The CDR3 loop is CASSSPDRARYGYTF. CDR3 nucleotide sequence: TGTGCCAGCAGTTCCCCGGACAGGGCTCGCTATGGCTACACCTTC.

This clonotype was recorded many times. This chain joins TRBV4-3 and TRBJ2-2, with TRBD1 matching over 7 bases. Germline loops: CDR1 LGHNA, CDR2 YSLEER. The CDR3 runs 16 residues. The J segment lost 3 bases and the V segment lost 0 bases, leaving 4 bases of the junction unmatched. The DNA of the CDR3 is TGCGCCAGCAGCCAAGACGACAGGGCGGACACCGGGGAGCTGTTTTTT. This gives the protein CASSQDDRADTGELFF.

The chain has TRBV5-6 and TRBJ2-1, with D hard to call. CDR1 and CDR2 from the germline V gene are SGHDT and YYEEEE. Between the trimmed V and J ends, which lost 1 base and 9 bases, there was a span of 8 bases. CDR3 length: 12 residues. CDR3 DNA: TGTGCCAGCAGCTTGCAGGAATCTGAGCAGTTCTTC. Protein sequence: CASSLQESEQFF.

The chain carries TRBV7-2 and TRBJ2-3; D may be TRBD2 (6 bases). Trimming stripped 1 base from V and 0 bases from J, with 8 bases between. Germline V gives CDR1 SGHTA, CDR2 FQGNSA. CDR3 length equals 15 residues. CDR3 residues: CASSLVTRSTDTQYF. CDR3 coding DNA: TGTGCCAGCAGCTTAGTGACTAGAAGCACAGATACGCAGTATTTT.